One and the same sample provided the 25 T cell receptor beta chains below, sequenced in a study of CD8 T cells in ankylosing spondylitis. One entry per CDR3 protein, called by TCRdb with MiXCR from the 5' RACE reads. This table has roughly 230,000 distinct CDR3 sequences, under 8.5% appearing once. Sample: blood, either unsorted or a sorted T cell fraction (not recorded which). These receptor sequences come from a female donor with ankylosing spondylitis or in good health (not recorded which).

The table lists this clonotype with many counts. The chain joins TRBV28 to TRBJ2-4; D not certain. Trimming took 5 bases from V and 4 from J, leaving 12 bases between them. The length of the CDR3 is 14 residues. The germline CDR1 and CDR2 sequences are MDHEN and SYDVKM. The CDR3 DNA reads as TGTGCCAGCAGTCCTACAAGGTTTAAAAACATTCAGTACTTC. Amino acids: CASSPTRFKNIQYF. Together with reference TRBV28 and TRBJ2-4, the CDR3 gives the full variable domain: DVKVTQSSRYLVKRTGEKVFLECVQDMDHENMFWYRQDPGLGLRLIYFSYDVKMKEKGDIPEGYSVSREKKERFSLILESASTNQTSMYLCASSPTRFKNIQYFGAGTRLSVL.

This clonotype was recorded at least ten times. This chain uses TRBV25-1 with TRBJ2-3; TRBD2 might be the D (5 bases). CDR1 is MGHDK and CDR2 is SYGVNS in the germline V gene. Trimming cost V 3 bases and J 6 bases, with 10 bases left between them. CDR3 length equals 13 residues. DNA for the CDR3: TGTGCCAGCAGTGACCCGGGAAGGGATACGCAGTATTTT. Its translation is CASSDPGRDTQYF.

This clonotype was counted at least ten times. V is TRBV4-3 and J is TRBJ1-3, with TRBD1 as a possible D gene (5 bases). Looked up from germline, CDR1 is LGHNA and CDR2 is YSLEER. There are 15 residues in the CDR3. V lost 2 bases to trimming and J lost 4 bases, with 12 bases between them. CDR3 loop: CASSQFTGTGNTIYF. The CDR3 DNA is TGCGCCAGCAGCCAATTTACCGGGACCGGAAACACCATATATTTT.

This clonotype has ten or more counts. The CDR3 DNA reads TGTGCCAGCAGCCGCCTTCTGGGCATCGGGACGTACTACAATGAGCAGTTCTTC. Protein sequence: CASSRLLGIGTYYNEQFF. The chain employs TRBV14 and TRBJ2-1; D possibly uses TRBD1 or TRBD2 (5 bases each). V shed 4 bases and J shed 3 bases, with 22 bases lying between them. There are 18 residues in the CDR3. CDR1 and CDR2 (germline): SGHDN, FVKESK.

Points on this clonotype: The junction shows a germline mismatch at one end, possibly a read error. The CDR3, as DNA: TGCAGTGCTAGAGGGCAGGGGGTAGGTAATGGGCAGTTCTTC. It yields the protein CSARGQGVGNGQFF. The rearrangement uses TRBV20-1 and TRBJ2-1; TRBD1 agrees at 7 bases. This CDR3 has 14 residues. Looked up from germline, CDR1 is DFQATT and CDR2 is SNEGSKA (reference sequence).

The sample holds many counts of this clonotype. The V gene is TRBV9, the J gene TRBJ2-2; TRBD2 matches at 8 bases. Germline V CDR1 and CDR2: SGDLS, YYNGEE. The CDR3 totals 17 residues. V was clipped by 0 bases and J by 3 bases; unmatched bases: 7. The CDR3 is CASSVAPTSAHTGELFF. The CDR3 DNA follows: TGTGCCAGCAGCGTAGCCCCGACTAGCGCCCACACCGGGGAGCTGTTTTTT.

This clonotype was recorded at least ten times. The rearrangement joins TRBV11-2 to TRBJ2-4; 15 bases agree with TRBD2. V shed 5 bases, J shed 3 bases, and the junction held 14 bases outside the gene matches. The V gene's germline CDR1 is SGHAT and CDR2 FQNNGV. There are 20 residues in the CDR3. The CDR3 sequence: CASSRGTSGRTPLGKNIQYF. For the CDR3, the DNA is TGTGCCAGCAGCCGAGGGACTAGCGGGAGGACGCCGTTAGGCAAAAACATTCAGTACTTC.

This clonotype was seen many times. V gene TRBV7-2 combines with J gene TRBJ1-2, with a tentative D call TRBD1 (6 bases). Germline loops: CDR1 SGHTA, CDR2 FQGNSA. The ends were cut back, 6 bases at V and 8 bases at J, with 19 bases in the middle. The CDR3 length is 14 residues. The CDR3 region is CASSPYRAIGGYTF. The CDR3 nucleotides are TGTGCCAGCAGTCCGTACAGGGCTATAGGAGGCTACACCTTC.

This clonotype was picked up many times. V usage is TRBV6-1 and J usage is TRBJ2-1; TRBD2 matches at 8 bases. The CDR3 contains 13 residues. Trimming cost V 6 bases and J 8 bases; bases outside gene matches: 6. Germline CDR1 reads MNHNS; CDR2 reads SASEGT. This chain's CDR3 is CASRRLARDEQFF. The CDR3 DNA reads as TGTGCCAGCAGACGACTAGCGAGAGATGAGCAGTTCTTC.

This clonotype was picked up many times. The genes are TRBV10-3 and TRBJ2-4, with D possibly being TRBD2 (5 bases). Germline V gene sequence: CDR1 ENHRY, CDR2 SYGVKD. The V and J ends lost 3 bases and 0 bases respectively, with 9 bases between them. The CDR3 extends over 15 amino acids. CDR3 region: CAISEGAVAKNIQYF. The DNA of the CDR3 is TGTGCCATCAGTGAAGGAGCGGTAGCCAAAAACATTCAGTACTTC.

This clonotype was detected many times. The chain employs TRBV29-1 and TRBJ2-7, with D tentatively TRBD1 (5 bases). CDR3 length equals 13 residues. CDR1 and CDR2 (germline): SQVTM, ANQGSEA. Trimming left V 2 bases short and J 0 bases short, with 8 bases between. CDR3 nucleotide sequence: TGCAGCGTTGAAAAGGGGTTCTCCTACGAGCAGTACTTC. It yields the protein CSVEKGFSYEQYF.

This clonotype was detected many times. The chain carries TRBV6-1 and TRBJ2-7; 12 bases map to TRBD2. CDR3 length: 16 residues. Germline CDR1 reads MNHNS; CDR2 reads SASEGT. The ends lost 5 bases at V and 5 bases at J; junction bases unmatched: 10. CDR3 coding DNA: TGTGCCAGCAGTCCTAGCGGGAGGGTCCCTAGGAACGAGCAGTACTTC. Its protein is CASSPSGRVPRNEQYF.

This clonotype has a count of ten or more. The chain joins TRBV19 to TRBJ2-2; TRBD1 aligns across 9 bases. CDR3 size: 14 residues. The ends lost 6 bases at V and 6 bases at J; junction bases unmatched: 5. Germline values: CDR1 LNHDA, CDR2 SQIVND (reference sequence). The CDR3 sequence: CASSRDRASGELFF. For the CDR3, the DNA is TGTGCCAGTAGCCGGGACAGGGCGTCCGGGGAGCTGTTTTTT.

This clonotype was picked up many times. The rearrangement joins TRBV20-1 to TRBJ1-5; D remains unclear. Trimming removed 0 bases from V and 1 base from J, with 4 bases in between. CDR1 is DFQATT and CDR2 is SNEGSKA in the germline V gene (reference sequence). The CDR3 loop spans 13 amino acids. CDR3: CSARDGSNQPQHF. DNA of the CDR3: TGCAGTGCTAGAGATGGGAGCAATCAGCCCCAGCATTTT.

This clonotype has a count of ten or more. The genes are TRBV3-1 and TRBJ1-1; D possibly corresponds to TRBD1 (6 bases). Trimming removed 1 base from V and 2 bases from J, with 23 bases in between. Germline CDR1 is LGHDT and CDR2 is YNNKEL (reference sequence). The CDR3 is made up of 19 amino acids. CDR3 loop: CASSQGDFLWGARNTEAFF. In DNA, the CDR3 is TGTGCCAGCAGCCAAGGCGACTTCTTATGGGGGGCGCGTAACACTGAAGCTTTCTTT.

This clonotype appeared many times. V is TRBV20-1 and J is TRBJ2-5; D unclear. Germline lookup yields CDR1 DFQATT and CDR2 SNEGSKA (reference sequence). V was cut by 0 bases and J by 7 bases, with 18 bases left in between. The CDR3 totals 15 residues. CDR3 sequence reads: CSARDPDRSPGTQYF. CDR3 nucleotides: TGCAGTGCTAGAGACCCTGACCGATCCCCAGGGACCCAGTACTTC.

The table lists this clonotype with many counts. The rearrangement uses TRBV29-1 and TRBJ2-4; D is perhaps TRBD1 (6 bases). Germline values: CDR1 SQVTM, CDR2 ANQGSEA. This CDR3 is built from 12 residues. Trimming stripped 0 bases from V and 6 bases from J, with 6 bases between. The CDR3 here is CSVEEQGNIQYF. The CDR3 nucleotides read TGCAGCGTTGAAGAACAGGGAAACATTCAGTACTTC.

Comments on this clonotype: A much larger clone differs by one base, so this may be a read error. In DNA form, the CDR3 reads TGTGCCAGCTGCCAAGAGCCGGGGGCTATCACTGAAGCTTTCTTT. It codes for CASCQEPGAITEAFF. The V call is TRBV3-1, the J call TRBJ1-1; tentative D call: TRBD1 (6 bases). The germline V gene encodes CDR1 LGHDT and CDR2 YNNKEL (reference sequence). The CDR3 runs to 15 residues.

This clonotype was observed many times. The chain combines TRBV7-9 with TRBJ1-6, with D perhaps matching TRBD1 (5 bases). The CDR3 covers 15 residues. The V gene's germline CDR1 is SEHNR and CDR2 FQNEAQ (reference sequence). V was pared by 5 bases and J by 0 bases, with 8 bases between. CDR3 amino acids: CASSRDSSYNSPLHF. CDR3 nucleotides: TGTGCCAGCAGCCGCGACAGCTCCTATAATTCACCCCTCCACTTT.

The chain couples TRBV20-1 to TRBJ1-1, with TRBD1 as a possible D gene (6 bases). The V end was cut by 4 bases, the J end by 4 bases, with 19 bases between. This CDR3 has 15 residues. Germline V gene sequence: CDR1 DFQATT, CDR2 SNEGSKA (reference sequence). CDR3 amino acids: CSATTAQGLSTEAFF. CDR3 DNA: TGCAGTGCTACTACGGCACAGGGTCTGAGCACTGAAGCTTTCTTT.

The rearrangement links TRBV2 to TRBJ1-1; the D is unclear. This CDR3 region has 12 residues. Trimming took 6 bases from V and 0 from J, leaving 5 bases between them. Germline lookup yields CDR1 SNHLY and CDR2 FYNNEI. The CDR3 here is CASRTMNTEAFF. DNA of the CDR3: TGTGCCAGCAGGACCATGAACACTGAAGCTTTCTTT.

This clonotype was observed many times. The chain employs TRBV3-1 and TRBJ2-7, with a possible D match to TRBD1 (6 bases). CDR3 length: 15 residues. V was clipped by 2 bases and J by 0 bases, with 11 bases between them. Germline V lookup: CDR1 LGHDT, CDR2 YNNKEL (reference sequence). The CDR3 DNA reads TGTGCCAGCAGCCAATCTACAGGGCTCTCCTACGAGCAGTACTTC. Translation: CASSQSTGLSYEQYF.

This clonotype has more than one count but fewer than ten. J is TRBJ2-5 and V is TRBV28; TRBD2 agrees at 8 bases. Germline V gene data show CDR1 as MDHEN and CDR2 as SYDVKM. This CDR3 spans 16 amino acids. The V gene end was trimmed by 5 bases and the J gene end by 0 bases; junction bases not matched to a gene: 8. For the CDR3, the DNA is TGTGCCAGCAGTCTTCCAGCGGGAGTCTACCAAGAGACCCAGTACTTC. Translating it yields CASSLPAGVYQETQYF.

This clonotype was observed at least ten times. The chain is built from TRBV3-1 and TRBJ2-1, with TRBD2 identical over 11 bases. With V trimmed by 4 bases and J by 5 bases, 4 bases remained unmatched. CDR1 and CDR2 (germline): LGHDT, YNNKEL (reference sequence). This CDR3 is built from 15 residues. The CDR3, as DNA: TGTGCCAGCAGCCTGGGACTAGCGGATAACAATGAGCAGTTCTTC. Its translation: CASSLGLADNNEQFF.

In its sample, this clonotype was seen many times. The CDR3 DNA reads TGCAGCGTTGTTGAACAGGTCGAGACCCAGTACTTC. Residues: CSVVEQVETQYF. The chain uses TRBV29-1 and TRBJ2-5, with D possibly matching TRBD1 (5 bases). Per germline, CDR1 SQVTM and CDR2 ANQGSEA. Trimming pared 4 bases from V and 5 bases from J, leaving 11 bases between. The CDR3 is 12 residues long. Full variable domain (remainder filled in from reference TRBV29-1 and TRBJ2-5): SAVISQKPSRDICQRGTSLTIQCQVDSQVTMMFWYRQQPGQSLTLIATANQGSEATYESGFVIDKFPISRPNLTFSTLTVSNMSPEDSSIYLCSVVEQVETQYFGPGTRLLVL.